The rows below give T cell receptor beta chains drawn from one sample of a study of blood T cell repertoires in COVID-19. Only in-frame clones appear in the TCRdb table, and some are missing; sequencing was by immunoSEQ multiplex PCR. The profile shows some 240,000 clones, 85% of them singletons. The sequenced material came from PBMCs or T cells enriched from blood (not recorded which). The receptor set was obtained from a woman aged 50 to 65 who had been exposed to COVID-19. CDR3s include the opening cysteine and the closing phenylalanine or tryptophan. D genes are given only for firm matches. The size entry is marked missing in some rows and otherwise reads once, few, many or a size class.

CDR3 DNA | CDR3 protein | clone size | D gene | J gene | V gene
TGTGCCAGCAGCGGGCCGACAGGGCACGCTGGGGCCAACGTCCTGACTTTC | CASSGPTGHAGANVLTF | - | TRBD1 | TRBJ2-6 | TRBV9
TGTGCCAGCAGTTTTGTAGGCGGCTCCTACGAGCAGTACTTC | CASSFVGGSYEQYF | - | - | TRBJ2-7 | TRBV2
TGTGCCTGGAGTAATGGGGGGACTAGCGGGCCGAAGCAGTTCTTC | CAWSNGGTSGPKQFF | once | TRBD2 | TRBJ2-1 | TRBV30
TGTGCCAGCAGCTTAGAGACTAGCGGGGATTACACAGATACGCAGTATTTT | CASSLETSGDYTDTQYF | - | TRBD2 | TRBJ2-3 | TRBV7-2
TGTGCCAGCAGTGTAAGGGGATATGGAACAGATACGCAGTATTTT | CASSVRGYGTDTQYF | - | - | TRBJ2-3 | TRBV2
TGTGCCAGCAGCTCCGGTGAGATGAGGGAAAAACTGTTTTTT | CASSSGEMREKLFF | - | - | TRBJ1-4 | TRBV27
TGTGCCAGCAGCCGGACAGGAGGGAACTATGGCTACACCTTC | CASSRTGGNYGYTF | once | TRBD1 | TRBJ1-2 | TRBV2
TGTGCCAGCAGCCCCCGGGCTAGCGGGCCCCACAATGAGCAGTTCTTC | CASSPRASGPHNEQFF | - | TRBD2 | TRBJ2-1 | TRBV7-9
TGCGCCAGCAGCCAAGTTTCTCGGGGGATCCCCGGGGAGCTGTTTTTT | CASSQVSRGIPGELFF | - | - | TRBJ2-2 | TRBV4-3
TGTGCCAGCAGCTCCGTAGGGGCAGAGACCCAGTACTTC | CASSSVGAETQYF | - | - | TRBJ2-5 | TRBV5-4
TGCGCCAGCAGACAGGGCGTAGGGGATACGCAGTATTTT | CASRQGVGDTQYF | - | - | TRBJ2-3 | TRBV10-1
TGTGCCAGCAGCTTAGCGGGGGGAACTTTTAGCACAGATACGCAGTATTTT | CASSLAGGTFSTDTQYF | - | - | TRBJ2-3 | TRBV7-2
TGTGCCAGCAGCTTGGGTATATGGTCAGGGGCAGGGAACACTGAAGCTTTCTTT | CASSLGIWSGAGNTEAFF | - | - | TRBJ1-1 | TRBV5-5
TGTGCCAGCAGCACGACAGGAAAAACTGAAGCTTTCTTT | CASSTTGKTEAFF | few | - | TRBJ1-1 | TRBV7-2
TGTGCCAGCAGCTTCAGGGTTAATCAGCCCCAGCATTTT | CASSFRVNQPQHF | few | - | TRBJ1-5 | TRBV7-2
TGTGCCAGCAGTTACACCCGACAGTCTGGCTATGGCTACACCTTC | CASSYTRQSGYGYTF | many | - | TRBJ1-2 | TRBV6-2/TRBV6-3
TGCGCCAGCAGCTTGGTGTGGGGGGGCGAAGGCTATGGCTACACCTTC | CASSLVWGGEGYGYTF | - | - | TRBJ1-2 | TRBV5-1
TGTGCCAGCACGTCGGAGGGAGGGAACACTGAAGCTTTCTTT | CASTSEGGNTEAFF | - | - | TRBJ1-1 | TRBV6-5
TGTGCCAGCAGTTTGGACAGGCGCGGGGTTGAAGCTTTCTTT | CASSLDRRGVEAFF | - | TRBD1 | TRBJ1-1 | TRBV6-5
TGTGCCAGCAGCTTAGACCAGCGGGGGTCCGGGGAGCAGTACTTC | CASSLDQRGSGEQYF | - | TRBD2 | TRBJ2-7 | TRBV7-3
TGTGCCAGCAGTATAGGACAGGGTTTTAACGAGCAGTACTTC | CASSIGQGFNEQYF | - | TRBD1 | TRBJ2-7 | TRBV6-5
TGTGCCAGTAGTATAGGGGACAGGGGCGACATTCAGTACTTC | CASSIGDRGDIQYF | - | TRBD1 | TRBJ2-4 | TRBV19
TGTGCCAGTAGTATCTCGGGCGGGGACTCCTACGAGCAGTACTTC | CASSISGGDSYEQYF | - | - | TRBJ2-7 | TRBV19
TGCAGCGTTGAAGCAGGGGTGGGCGGCTACACCTTC | CSVEAGVGGYTF | - | - | TRBJ1-2 | TRBV29-1
TGCGCCAGCAGCCAAGAATATCGGGAGGGGAATGAAAAACTGTTTTTT | CASSQEYREGNEKLFF | - | - | TRBJ1-4 | TRBV4-1
TGTGCCAGCAGCTTGGCCCTCAGGGGAATGAACACTGAAGCTTTCTTT | CASSLALRGMNTEAFF | once | - | TRBJ1-1 | TRBV5-6
TGTGCCAGCTCACCGGGACAGGGAAATCAGCCCCAGCATTTT | CASSPGQGNQPQHF | - | TRBD1 | TRBJ1-5 | TRBV18
TGTGCCAGCAGCTACTGGGACAGCCAGTCACCCAACTATGGCTACACCTTC | CASSYWDSQSPNYGYTF | - | TRBD1 | TRBJ1-2 | TRBV7-9
TGTGCCAGCAGCCAAGTGAGGTTCTACGAGCAGTACTTC | CASSQVRFYEQYF | - | - | TRBJ2-7 | TRBV14
TGTGCCAGTAGTATGGCGCCGTGGACGGGCGGGGATGAAAAACTGTTTTTT | CASSMAPWTGGDEKLFF | few | - | TRBJ1-4 | TRBV19
TGTGCCACCAGCGCACAGGGCCTCTACGAGCAGTACTTC | CATSAQGLYEQYF | - | - | TRBJ2-7 | TRBV24-1
TGTGCCAGCAGTCAACCGGGGGGCGACGAGCAGTACTTC | CASSQPGGDEQYF | - | - | TRBJ2-7 | TRBV6-5
TGTGCCAGCAGCTTAACAGGGATCAATTCACCCCTCCACTTT | CASSLTGINSPLHF | - | - | TRBJ1-6 | TRBV2
TGTGCCACCGGGACTAGCGGGGGGGGGAATACGCAGTATTTT | CATGTSGGGNTQYF | - | TRBD2 | TRBJ2-3 | TRBV28
TGCGCCAGCAGCCCAGGGTTTGGCTACACCTTC | CASSPGFGYTF | few | - | TRBJ1-2 | TRBV5-1
TGTGCCAGTAGTCTGGACAGGGGGAACACTGAAGCTTTCTTT | CASSLDRGNTEAFF | - | TRBD1 | TRBJ1-1 | TRBV19
TGTGCCAGCAGCCCTCGGGACAGTGAAACCTACGAGCAGTACTTC | CASSPRDSETYEQYF | - | TRBD1 | TRBJ2-7 | TRBV7-9
TGTGCCAGTAGTATAGTAGGGGGGGCGGGTCAGCCCCAGCATTTT | CASSIVGGAGQPQHF | few | - | TRBJ1-5 | TRBV19
TGTGCCAGCTCTGGCCAGTTGAAAACTGAAGCTTTCTTT | CASSGQLKTEAFF | once | - | TRBJ1-1 | TRBV7-8
TGTGCCAGCAGCCAAGATGAAAGACAACTGAACACCGGGGAGCTGTTTTTT | CASSQDERQLNTGELFF | - | - | TRBJ2-2 | TRBV4-2